These T cell receptor beta chains were read from a single sample in a study of post-analysis software for immune sequencing data. TCRdb reprocessed the PCR reads via MiXCR and lists one record per CDR3 protein. The repertoire has approximately 350,000 distinct CDR3 sequences, 30% to 45% of them found once; the top ten carry around an eighth. The sequenced sample consisted of blood. These receptors originate from a girl between 5 and 17 years old with multiple sclerosis. CDR3s include the opening cysteine and the closing phenylalanine or tryptophan. Fields, in order: CDR3 length, D gene, J gene, clone size, V gene, CDR3 protein, CDR3 DNA. D genes are given only for firm matches. Some rows have no size entry. The others give once, few or many, or a class for an expanded clone.

>14|TRBD2|TRBJ2-6|few|TRBV20-1
CSAKLAAGANVLTF
TGCAGTGCTAAACTAGCGGCTGGGGCCAACGTCCTGACTTTC
>15|-|TRBJ2-7|-|TRBV27
CASSSAETSDYEQYF
TGTGCCAGCAGTAGTGCCGAGACATCGGACTACGAGCAGTACTTC
>17|-|TRBJ2-3|-|TRBV6-2/TRBV6-3
CASSYGPKGSMADTQYF
TGTGCCAGCAGTTACGGCCCCAAGGGTAGTATGGCAGATACGCAGTATTTT
>16|-|TRBJ2-3|-|TRBV3-1
CASSQDLAISTDTQYF
TGTGCCAGCAGCCAAGACCTGGCAATCAGCACAGATACGCAGTATTTT
>15|-|TRBJ2-7|-|TRBV3-1
CASSQVAPLDYEQYF
TGTGCCAGCAGCCAAGTCGCTCCATTGGATTACGAGCAGTACTTC
>17|-|TRBJ2-3|-|TRBV11-2
CASSLGWGLRGTDTQYF
TGTGCCAGCAGCCTTGGATGGGGTCTTCGAGGCACAGATACGCAGTATTTT
>13|TRBD1|TRBJ2-3|-|TRBV2
CASSWARGDTQYF
TGTGCCAGCAGTTGGGCCAGGGGGGATACGCAGTATTTT
>12|-|TRBJ2-3|few|TRBV6-1
CASSAQTDTQYF
TGTGCCAGCAGTGCTCAAACAGATACGCAGTATTTT
>16|TRBD2|TRBJ2-1|-|TRBV6-6
CASTLGLAGRQSEQFF
TGTGCCAGCACCCTTGGACTAGCGGGGAGGCAGAGTGAGCAGTTCTTC
>15|-|TRBJ2-1|-|TRBV11-2
CASRTRFSSYNEQFF
TGTGCCAGCAGGACTAGGTTTTCGTCCTACAATGAGCAGTTCTTC
>14|-|TRBJ2-7|-|TRBV7-2
CASSPLRTFYEQYF
TGTGCCAGCAGCCCCCTCAGGACGTTCTACGAGCAGTACTTC
>15|-|TRBJ2-1|-|TRBV6-5
CASSYSKRSYNEQFF
TGTGCCAGCAGTTACTCGAAGCGATCCTACAATGAGCAGTTCTTC
>15|TRBD1|TRBJ1-1|few|TRBV6-5
CASSYSSGGKRMAFF
TGTGCCAGCAGTTACTCGTCAGGGGGCAAAAGGATGGCTTTCTTT
>16|TRBD2|TRBJ2-7|-|TRBV20-1
CSARVRGGPSSYEQYF
TGCAGTGCTAGAGTGCGCGGGGGACCCAGCTCCTACGAGCAGTACTTC
>11|-|TRBJ2-1|once|TRBV12-3/TRBV12-4
CASSRSGEQFF
TGTGCCAGCAGTCGTTCGGGTGAGCAGTTCTTC
>15|-|TRBJ2-5|few|TRBV7-2
CASSSPGLGLETQYF
TGTGCCAGCAGCTCGCCGGGACTCGGCTTGGAGACCCAGTACTTC
>15|TRBD1|TRBJ2-5|-|TRBV12-3/TRBV12-4
CASSLGRTGGETQYF
TGTGCCAGCAGTCTCGGCCGAACAGGGGGAGAGACCCAGTACTTC
>15|-|TRBJ1-2|-|TRBV7-9
CASSLLPGEDYSYTF
TGTGCCAGCAGCTTACTCCCAGGGGAAGACTATAGCTACACCTTC
>15|-|TRBJ1-1|-|TRBV6-5
CASSYSAAWNTEAFF
TGTGCCAGCAGTTACTCGGCAGCTTGGAACACTGAAGCTTTCTTT
>15|TRBD1|TRBJ2-1|-|TRBV6-2/TRBV6-3
CASSPVDREGNEQFF
TGTGCCAGCAGTCCCGTCGACAGGGAAGGCAATGAGCAGTTCTTC
>14|-|TRBJ2-7|-|TRBV28
CASNKEFEAYEQYF
TGTGCCAGCAACAAGGAGTTCGAGGCCTACGAGCAGTACTTC
>14|-|TRBJ2-5|few|TRBV24-1
CATSDREEGETQYF
TGTGCCACCAGCGACAGGGAGGAGGGAGAGACCCAGTACTTC
>14|TRBD1|TRBJ1-1|-|TRBV7-2
CASSLRGPYTEAFF
TGTGCCAGCAGCCTTAGGGGGCCCTACACTGAAGCTTTCTTT
>12|-|TRBJ1-6|few|TRBV7-9
CASGGVATRIHF
TGTGCCAGCGGGGGGGTCGCGACAAGAATCCACTTT
>10|TRBD2|TRBJ2-1|many|TRBV20-1
CSAWDYEQFF
TGCAGTGCTTGGGACTACGAGCAGTTCTTC
>15|TRBD1|TRBJ2-7|-|TRBV20-1
CSAVHPGQGTYEQYF
TGCAGTGCTGTACATCCGGGACAGGGGACCTACGAGCAGTACTTC
>15|-|TRBJ2-1|-|TRBV20-1
CSARDRGLLGNEQFF
TGCAGTGCTAGAGATCGCGGTCTCCTCGGCAATGAGCAGTTCTTC
>17|-|TRBJ2-3|many|TRBV6-2/TRBV6-3
CASSYSTARPLGDTQYF
TGTGCCAGCAGTTACTCGACTGCCCGACCTTTAGGGGATACGCAGTATTTT
>14|-|TRBJ2-3|few|TRBV7-9
CASRPGVQVDTQYF
TGTGCCAGCAGGCCAGGGGTACAAGTTGATACGCAGTATTTT
>15|TRBD1|TRBJ2-5|-|TRBV6-1
CASSPDRGLEETQYF
TGTGCCAGCAGTCCCGACAGGGGTCTTGAAGAGACCCAGTACTTC
>15|TRBD2|TRBJ2-1|many|TRBV5-1
CASSEASGGYNEQFF
TGCGCCAGCAGCGAAGCTAGCGGGGGGTACAATGAGCAGTTCTTC
>16|-|TRBJ1-4|-|TRBV7-9
CASSPPVWRGDEKLFF
TGTGCCAGCAGTCCCCCTGTCTGGCGGGGGGATGAAAAACTGTTTTTT
>16|-|TRBJ2-1|few|TRBV6-1
CASSQHPGANSNEQFF
TGTGCCAGCAGTCAACACCCGGGAGCAAATTCAAATGAGCAGTTCTTC
>12|-|TRBJ2-5|once|TRBV18
CASSWGEETQYF
TGTGCCAGCTCTTGGGGAGAAGAGACCCAGTACTTC
>15|TRBD1|TRBJ2-7|few|TRBV7-2
CASSRDRATSHEQYF
TGTGCCAGCAGCCGGGACAGGGCCACAAGTCACGAGCAGTACTTC
>14|-|TRBJ2-7|-|TRBV28
CASSPGGRSHEQYF
TGTGCCAGCTCCCCTGGGGGGAGATCCCACGAGCAGTACTTC
>14|-|TRBJ1-1|few|TRBV15
CATKVGMGNTEAFF
TGTGCCACCAAGGTAGGGATGGGGAACACTGAAGCTTTCTTT
>12|-|TRBJ2-5|-|TRBV5-1
CASSLAGPVEYF
TGCGCCAGCAGCTTGGCTGGGCCGGTGGAGTACTTC
>13|TRBD1|TRBJ2-1|once|TRBV10-3
CATGQADYSEQFF
TGTGCCACGGGACAGGCCGATTACAGTGAGCAGTTCTTC
>15|-|TRBJ2-5|few|TRBV24-1
CATSDGGGEQETQYF
TGTGCCACCAGTGATGGGGGGGGCGAGCAAGAGACCCAGTACTTC
>13|-|TRBJ2-7|many|TRBV7-3
CASSLLHGYEQYF
TGTGCCAGCAGCTTATTACACGGTTACGAGCAGTACTTC
>13|-|TRBJ2-5|-|TRBV7-2
CASRGGSQETQYF
TGTGCCAGCAGGGGGGGAAGTCAAGAGACCCAGTACTTC
>16|TRBD2|TRBJ2-5|few|TRBV4-2
CASSQSGTSGGETQYF
TGTGCCAGCAGCCAATCCGGGACTAGCGGGGGAGAGACCCAGTACTTC
>13|-|TRBJ2-1|-|TRBV29-1
CSVSRGSYNEQFF
TGCAGCGTATCTAGGGGCTCCTACAATGAGCAGTTCTTC
>15|TRBD2|TRBJ2-3|few|TRBV9
CASSVERGVTDTQYF
TGTGCCAGCAGCGTAGAGCGGGGTGTCACAGATACGCAGTATTTT
>13|-|TRBJ2-3|few|TRBV11-2
CASSLGTEDTQYF
TGTGCCAGCAGCTTAGGGACAGAAGATACGCAGTATTTT
>15|TRBD1|TRBJ1-4|-|TRBV4-1
CASSQEGTVNEKLFF
TGCGCCAGCAGCCAAGAGGGGACAGTGAATGAAAAACTGTTTTTT
>15|-|TRBJ2-3|-|TRBV30
CAWSTTGLGPDTQYF
TGTGCCTGGAGTACAACAGGGTTGGGGCCAGATACGCAGTATTTT
>14|-|TRBJ1-1|-|TRBV29-1
CSVDPGWGSTEAFF
TGCAGCGTTGACCCGGGCTGGGGGAGCACTGAAGCTTTCTTT
>13|TRBD1|TRBJ1-2|-|TRBV4-2
CASSLSGQDGYTF
TGTGCCAGCAGCCTGTCGGGACAGGATGGCTACACCTTC
>15|-|TRBJ1-2|few|TRBV4-1
CASSQEGGSLRGYTF
TGCGCCAGCAGCCAAGAGGGTGGCAGTCTCAGAGGCTACACCTTC